A selection of T cell receptor beta chains follows, all from one sample in a study of T cells after yellow fever vaccination. From the 5' RACE reads, TCRdb called clonotypes with MiXCR, one entry per CDR3 protein. The data hold roughly 520,000 distinct CDR3 sequences, with 20% to 25% observed a single time. The sample was PBMCs, taken more than 20 days after the first yellow fever vaccination. The receptors originated from a man between 18 and 29 years old who received the YFV17D yellow fever vaccine. Each CDR3 is given with its conserved first and last residue. D genes are given only for firm matches. Clone size is stated in some rows and not others, as once, few, many or a class when expanded.

16	many	TRBV5-1	TRBD2	TRBJ2-1	TGCGCCAGCAGCCTTTTAGCGGGGGGCTCCTACAATGAGCAGTTCTTC	CASSLLAGGSYNEQFF
14	many	TRBV20-1	TRBD2	TRBJ2-5	TGCAGTGCCCCTCCCCTAGCGGGGGAGCGGACCCAGTACTTC	CSAPPLAGERTQYF
11	NA	TRBV27	NA	TRBJ1-1	TGTGCCAGCAGGCAAGCCGAGGAAGCTTTCTTT	CASRQAEEAFF
14	few	TRBV11-2	NA	TRBJ2-1	TGTGCCAGCAGCTTAGGGACACCCAGGGATGAGCAGTTCTTC	CASSLGTPRDEQFF
16	NA	TRBV4-3	TRBD1	TRBJ2-7	TGCGCCAGCAGCCCACGGACAGGGGGGAACTACTACGAGCAGTACTTC	CASSPRTGGNYYEQYF
14	few	TRBV7-2	NA	TRBJ2-6	TGTGCCAGCAGGACTCCCCCAGAGGCCAACGTCCTGACTTTC	CASRTPPEANVLTF
16	few	TRBV4-1	NA	TRBJ2-1	TGCGCCAGCAGCCAAGGTGGACGGGGGCTCTACAATGAGCAGTTCTTC	CASSQGGRGLYNEQFF
11	NA	TRBV5-1	NA	TRBJ1-2	TGCGCCAGCAGCTTCGGGCTTGGCTACACCTTC	CASSFGLGYTF
16	few	TRBV6-1	TRBD1	TRBJ2-3	TGTGCCAGCAGCCGGACGGGACAGGGGAGCACAGATACGCAGTATTTT	CASSRTGQGSTDTQYF
14	NA	TRBV6-5	TRBD1	TRBJ1-4	TGTGCCAGCAGTTACCGACAGGGGGACGAAAAACTGTTTTTT	CASSYRQGDEKLFF
12	NA	TRBV9	NA	TRBJ2-7	TGTGCCAGCAGCTCTAGGTGGGACGAGCAGTACTTC	CASSSRWDEQYF
12	many	TRBV5-6	NA	TRBJ2-3	TGTGCCAGCAGCTTGGAGACAGATACGCAGTATTTT	CASSLETDTQYF
12	NA	TRBV29-1	NA	TRBJ1-1	TGCAGCGCCAAAGGGTCAGAGCTTGAAGCTTTCTTT	CSAKGSELEAFF
16	few	TRBV5-4	NA	TRBJ2-2	TGTGCCAGCAGCCCCGGTGGGGGTATGATAACCGGGGAGCTGTTTTTT	CASSPGGGMITGELFF
12	many	TRBV12-3/TRBV12-4	NA	TRBJ2-2	TGTGCCAGCAGTTTGGGGGCGTGGGAGCTGTTTTTT	CASSLGAWELFF
16	NA	TRBV9	TRBD2	TRBJ2-1	TGTGCCAGCAGCGTTAGACTAGCGGGCCGAAGTAATGAGCAGTTCTTC	CASSVRLAGRSNEQFF
15	few	TRBV27	NA	TRBJ1-5	TGTGCCAGCAGTTTATCGGCCAGAGGCAATCAGCCCCAGCATTTT	CASSLSARGNQPQHF
15	few	TRBV6-2/TRBV6-3	TRBD1	TRBJ2-2	TGTGCCAGCAGTGTCCTCGACAGGGGCCGCGGGGAGCTGTTTTTT	CASSVLDRGRGELFF
19	NA	TRBV11-2	TRBD1	TRBJ2-2	TGTGCCAGCAGCTTCTGGGGTTGGACAGGGTCCGGTAGAACCGGGGAGCTGTTTTTT	CASSFWGWTGSGRTGELFF
22	NA	TRBV5-1	TRBD2	TRBJ2-3	TGCGCCAGCAGCTTAATGGCAGATACTAGCGGGGGGTACTACTCCGGTCCAGATACGCAGTATTTT	CASSLMADTSGGYYSGPDTQYF
12	NA	TRBV18	NA	TRBJ1-4	TGTGCCAGCTCACCTGACGGGGATAAACTGTTTTTT	CASSPDGDKLFF
17	NA	TRBV18	NA	TRBJ2-2	TGTGCCAGCTCACCACCGTTCGAGGGGGCGAACACCGGGGAGCTGTTTTTT	CASSPPFEGANTGELFF
12	few	TRBV6-6	NA	TRBJ1-2	TGTGCCAGCCGTCGCAGGAGCTATGGCTACACCTTC	CASRRRSYGYTF
15	NA	TRBV6-2/TRBV6-3	NA	TRBJ1-5	TGTGCCAGCAGTTACCTGGGGAGCGGCAATCAGCCCCAGCATTTT	CASSYLGSGNQPQHF
12	NA	TRBV20-1	NA	TRBJ1-1	TGCAGTGCTAGCGAGTATGAGTTGAAAGCTTTCTTT	CSASEYELKAFF
15	NA	TRBV15	TRBD2	TRBJ2-7	TGTGCCACCAGCAGAGCTAGCGGGGGGCCTTACGAGCAGTACTTC	CATSRASGGPYEQYF
13	NA	TRBV30	NA	TRBJ2-3	TGTGCCTCAAACTGGGGGCGCACAGATACGCAGTATTTT	CASNWGRTDTQYF
20	NA	TRBV20-1	TRBD1	TRBJ1-2	TGCAGTGCTAGAGCTGGTATATTCCGGGACAGGGGGCTTCGTCGCTATGGCTACACCTTC	CSARAGIFRDRGLRRYGYTF
14	NA	TRBV7-6	TRBD2	TRBJ2-3	TGTGCCAGCAGCTTGGGAACTAGCGCCGATACGCAGTATTTT	CASSLGTSADTQYF
12	few	TRBV6-6	TRBD1	TRBJ2-1	TGTGCCAGCAGTGCGACAGGGGTTGAGCAGTTCTTC	CASSATGVEQFF
14	many	TRBV7-2	NA	TRBJ2-5	TGTGCCAGCAGCTTTAGGACAGCACAAGAGACCCAGTACTTC	CASSFRTAQETQYF
15	NA	TRBV18	NA	TRBJ2-3	TGTGCCAGCTCGGCATGGACAGTTTACACAGATACGCAGTATTTT	CASSAWTVYTDTQYF
13	few	TRBV7-6	NA	TRBJ1-6	TGTGCCAGCAGCTTAGGCCAGGAATCACCCCTCCACTTT	CASSLGQESPLHF
13	NA	TRBV5-5	NA	TRBJ2-5	TGTGCCAGCAGCCCCATGGGGGGCGAGACCCAGTACTTC	CASSPMGGETQYF
17	few	TRBV6-2/TRBV6-3	TRBD1	TRBJ1-2	TGTGCCAGCAGTTACGATTGGGGCCAGGGGGCGCGGAATGGCTACACCTTC	CASSYDWGQGARNGYTF
13	few	TRBV5-1	NA	TRBJ1-4	TGCGCCAGCAGCCCTGGACATGATGAAAAACTGTTTTTT	CASSPGHDEKLFF
15	few	TRBV3-1	NA	TRBJ2-3	TGTGCCAGCAGCCTCCCCGGTCCATACGCAGATACGCAGTATTTT	CASSLPGPYADTQYF
13	NA	TRBV7-2	NA	TRBJ2-1	TGTGCCAGCAGCTTAGGGATTTACAATGAGCAGTTCTTC	CASSLGIYNEQFF
16	NA	TRBV11-2	NA	TRBJ2-1	TGTGCCAGCAGCTGGGGGCGGCAGGGCTCCTACAATGAGCAGTTCTTC	CASSWGRQGSYNEQFF
13	many	TRBV7-2	NA	TRBJ2-7	TGTGCCAGCAGCTTAGGGGTCTCCTACGAGCAGTACTTC	CASSLGVSYEQYF
15	NA	TRBV6-5	NA	TRBJ1-1	TGTGCCAGCAGTTACTCGGGAGAGGCCGTCACTGAAGCTTTCTTT	CASSYSGEAVTEAFF
14	NA	TRBV19	NA	TRBJ1-1	TGTGCCATCGGGGGGGCAGGGCCGAACACTGAAGCTTTCTTT	CAIGGAGPNTEAFF
14	NA	TRBV19	TRBD1	TRBJ1-5	TGTGCCAGTAGTATCACAGGGGAGTATCAGCCCCAGCATTTT	CASSITGEYQPQHF
12	NA	TRBV20-1	NA	TRBJ2-1	TGCAGTGCTAGAGAAAGGTACAATGAGCAGTTCTTC	CSARERYNEQFF
17	few	TRBV4-1	NA	TRBJ2-3	TGCGCCAGCAGTGTTAAGACGACTTCAGCTAGCACAGATACGCAGTATTTT	CASSVKTTSASTDTQYF
14	NA	TRBV4-3	NA	TRBJ1-4	TGCGCCAGCAGCCAAGGGCTTCTTAATGAAAAACTGTTTTTT	CASSQGLLNEKLFF
15	few	TRBV13	NA	TRBJ2-5	TGTGCCAGCAGCTTAGAAAGGGGTGGCAGTGCGACCCAGTACTTC	CASSLERGGSATQYF
15	NA	TRBV27	NA	TRBJ2-7	TGTGCCAGCAGTTTAACGGGGCGGGCGGCCTACGAGCAGTACTTC	CASSLTGRAAYEQYF
14	few	TRBV11-1	NA	TRBJ2-4	TGTGCCAGCAGCTTAGCCGGGGGAAGAAACATTCAGTACTTC	CASSLAGGRNIQYF
14	NA	TRBV6-2/TRBV6-3	TRBD1	TRBJ2-7	TGTGCCAGCAGTCCCGGGGACAGGGCCTACGAGCAGTACTTC	CASSPGDRAYEQYF
11	NA	TRBV29-1	NA	TRBJ2-3	TGCAGCGTTGGCCCCTCGAATACGCAGTATTTT	CSVGPSNTQYF